This TCR beta chain comes out of a study of T cell responses to AZD1222 COVID-19 vaccine. Measured with immunoSEQ multiplex PCR; TCRdb has only the in-frame clones, and not every one. The sample shows about 61,000 clones, around nine tenths of them seen only once. V was trimmed by 7 bases and J by 2 bases, leaving 11 bases between them. CDR1 is LGHNT and CDR2 is FRNRAP in the germline V gene. The CDR3 is made up of 13 amino acids. The gene calls are TRBV12-5 and TRBJ1-2; no clear D. The receptor comes from an adult in good health. Sequenced here: peripheral blood, sampled on day 0 of AZD1222 vaccination. The CDR3 nucleotides read TGTGCTAGTGCCCCCGACTCGAACTATGGCTACACCTTC. Residues: CASAPDSNYGYTF.